This note documents a single TCR beta chain sequence. Isolation of total RNA was performed on whole blood, with no prior T cell sorting. The sample is drawn from a study of monozygotic twins with inflammatory bowel disease. With the 5' RACE reads reprocessed, TCRdb shows one record per CDR3 protein and no DNA. This sample's table reports about 330,000 distinct CDR3 sequences. CDR3 size: 20 residues. Germline CDR1 and CDR2: KGHSH and LQKENI. The sequence was obtained from a human donor with ulcerative colitis or Crohn's disease, or a healthy co-twin of an affected twin (not recorded which). The specimen was blood. The V gene is TRBV18, the J gene TRBJ2-7; TCRdb outputs TRBD1, but without DNA this stays unchecked. This chain's CDR3 is CASSPSLGQGGVASSYEQYF.